The present TCR beta chain was sequenced within a study of blood T cell repertoires in COVID-19. Study summary: Sites across the United States, Italy and Spain contributed samples from acute and convalescent COVID-19. T cells, B-cell-depleted T cells, or PBMCs supplied cDNA or gDNA.

This clone was counted between two and nine times. V lost 4 bases and J 3 bases, leaving 6 bases between the germline ends. In germline, CDR1 is ENHRY, CDR2 SYGVKD. The CDR3 has 12 residues. Original processing notes: Amplification of reference gene primers provided the estimated nucleated cell counts. The data were produced by immunoSEQ multiplex PCR, yet TCRdb's version contains in-frame clones alone and is incomplete. The D gene and trimming were derived from the DNA, and the V and J assignments and clone size from that table. The repertoire holds more than 200,000 clones, with approximately 86% as singletons.

Sequenced input: peripheral blood. The source is a man aged 25 to 40 with active or convalescent COVID-19. The rearrangement uses TRBV10-3 and TRBJ2-5, with D maybe TRBD1 (5 bases). The CDR3 reads CAISGTKETQYF. CDR3 bases: TGTGCCATCAGTGGGACAAAAGAGACCCAGTACTTC.